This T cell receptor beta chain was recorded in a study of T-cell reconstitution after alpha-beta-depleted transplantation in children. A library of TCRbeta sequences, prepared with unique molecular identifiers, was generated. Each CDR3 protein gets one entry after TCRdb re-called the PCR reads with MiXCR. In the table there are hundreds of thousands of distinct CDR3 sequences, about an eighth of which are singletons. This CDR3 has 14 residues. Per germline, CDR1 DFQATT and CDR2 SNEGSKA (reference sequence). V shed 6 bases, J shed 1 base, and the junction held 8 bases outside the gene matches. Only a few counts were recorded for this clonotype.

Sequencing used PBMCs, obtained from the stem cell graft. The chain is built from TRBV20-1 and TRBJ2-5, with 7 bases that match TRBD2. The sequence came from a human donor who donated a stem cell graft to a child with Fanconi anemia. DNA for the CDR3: TGCAGTGCCCGCCCCTCTAGCGGCCAAGAGACCCAGTACTTC. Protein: CSARPSSGQETQYF.